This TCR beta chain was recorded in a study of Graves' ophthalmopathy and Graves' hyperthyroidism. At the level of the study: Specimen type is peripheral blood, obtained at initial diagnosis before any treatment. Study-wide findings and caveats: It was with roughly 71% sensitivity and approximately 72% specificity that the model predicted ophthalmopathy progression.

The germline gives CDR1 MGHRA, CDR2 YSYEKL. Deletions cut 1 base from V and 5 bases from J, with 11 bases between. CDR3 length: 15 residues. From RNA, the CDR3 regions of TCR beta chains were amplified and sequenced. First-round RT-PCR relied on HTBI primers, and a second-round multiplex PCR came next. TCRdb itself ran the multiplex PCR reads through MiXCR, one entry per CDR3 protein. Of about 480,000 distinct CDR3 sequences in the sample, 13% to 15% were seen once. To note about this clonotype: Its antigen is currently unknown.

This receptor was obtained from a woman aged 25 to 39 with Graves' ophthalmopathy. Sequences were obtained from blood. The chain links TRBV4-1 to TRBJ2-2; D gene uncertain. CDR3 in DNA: TGCGCCAGCAGCCAAGCTAGTCTGGTTACCGGGGAGCTGTTTTTT. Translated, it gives CASSQASLVTGELFF.